A selection of T cell receptor beta chains follows, all from one sample in a study of cytotoxic CD8 clonotypes in ibrutinib-treated CLL. The data were produced by immunoSEQ multiplex PCR, yet TCRdb's version contains in-frame clones alone and is incomplete. The repertoire holds tens of thousands of clones, with around three fifths as singletons. Sequenced material: PBMCs, taken before ibrutinib treatment. The receptors were gathered from a human donor with chronic lymphocytic leukemia. CDR3s include the opening cysteine and the closing phenylalanine or tryptophan. The D gene is left open where the match is weak. Some rows have no size entry. The others give once, few or many, or a class for an expanded clone.

v_call	d_call	clone_size	j_call	cdr3_aa	cdr3_nt
TRBV19	TRBD1	once	TRBJ1-6	CASSTQGNNSPLHF	TGTGCCAGTAGTACACAGGGGAATAATTCACCCCTCCACTTT
TRBV14	NA	few	TRBJ2-7	CASSPGGFRAPYEQYF	TGTGCCAGCAGCCCCGGCGGGTTTAGAGCGCCCTACGAGCAGTACTTC
TRBV2	TRBD1	NA	TRBJ1-6	CASSEGQGANSPLHF	TGTGCCAGCAGTGAAGGGCAGGGGGCTAATTCACCCCTCCACTTT
TRBV7-2	NA	NA	TRBJ2-6	CASSLGLRRGREANVLTF	TGTGCCAGCAGCTTAGGCCTAAGGAGGGGGCGCGAGGCCAACGTCCTGACTTTC
TRBV15	TRBD2	few	TRBJ2-5	CATRPSGRETQYF	TGTGCCACCAGACCTAGCGGGAGAGAGACCCAGTACTTC
TRBV7-2	NA	NA	TRBJ2-7	CASSLYMTVYEQYF	TGTGCCAGCAGCTTATATATGACGGTTTACGAGCAGTACTTC
TRBV6-4	NA	NA	TRBJ2-7	CAPPATSTYFSYEQYF	TGTGCCCCCCCCGCGACGTCGACGTACTTCTCCTACGAGCAGTACTTC
TRBV4-1	TRBD1	NA	TRBJ2-7	CASSQDSTGGSYYEQYF	TGCGCCAGCAGCCAAGATTCTACAGGGGGCTCTTACTACGAGCAGTACTTC
TRBV27	TRBD2	NA	TRBJ2-7	CASSLRTSVISYEQYF	TGTGCCAGCAGTCTGAGGACTAGCGTGATCTCCTACGAGCAGTACTTC
TRBV29-1	TRBD1	NA	TRBJ2-1	CSVEGNRGAYNEQFF	TGCAGCGTTGAAGGCAACAGGGGAGCCTACAATGAGCAGTTCTTC
TRBV6-1	TRBD2	NA	TRBJ2-1	CASTEGLAVYNEQFF	TGTGCCAGCACCGAGGGGCTAGCGGTCTACAATGAGCAGTTCTTC
TRBV6-1	NA	NA	TRBJ2-5	CASSKLRVDETQYF	TGTGCCAGCAGCAAACTCAGGGTTGATGAGACCCAGTACTTC
TRBV7-4	TRBD2	few	TRBJ2-3	CASSSTFSGGSADTQYF	TGTGCCAGCAGCTCGACCTTCAGCGGGGGGTCCGCCGATACGCAGTATTTT
TRBV15	TRBD1	once	TRBJ1-5	CATSTDRGSRQPQHF	TGTGCCACCAGCACCGACAGGGGTTCGCGTCAGCCCCAGCATTTT
TRBV5-1	NA	NA	TRBJ1-3	CASSLWGADGNTIYF	TGCGCCAGCAGCTTATGGGGAGCCGATGGAAACACCATATATTTT
TRBV2	TRBD1	NA	TRBJ1-4	CASIQGARREKLFF	TGTGCCAGCATACAGGGGGCAAGGCGTGAAAAACTGTTTTTT
TRBV7-2	NA	NA	TRBJ2-7	CASSLWGLSGSYEQYF	TGTGCCAGCAGCTTATGGGGGCTTTCAGGGTCCTACGAGCAGTACTTC
TRBV2	NA	few	TRBJ1-2	CASTQDPLLYTTYGYTF	TGTGCCAGCACCCAAGACCCCCTACTCTATACTACATATGGCTACACCTTC
TRBV6-5	NA	NA	TRBJ2-5	CASSYSIGARETQYF	TGTGCCAGCAGTTACTCGATTGGTGCGCGGGAGACCCAGTACTTC
TRBV19	NA	few	TRBJ2-1	CASSMEGAFYNEQFF	TGTGCCAGTAGTATGGAGGGGGCATTCTACAATGAGCAGTTCTTC
TRBV19	NA	NA	TRBJ1-6	CASSMATDNSPLHF	TGTGCCAGTAGCATGGCGACAGATAATTCACCCCTCCACTTT
TRBV5-1	NA	NA	TRBJ1-4	CASSPTVGREKLFF	TGCGCCAGCAGCCCGACGGTAGGACGAGAAAAACTGTTTTTT
TRBV27	NA	NA	TRBJ1-4	CASSWDGRNEKLFF	TGTGCCAGCAGTTGGGACGGCAGAAATGAAAAACTGTTTTTT
TRBV9	NA	medium-sized	TRBJ2-1	CASSRRAQDVEQFF	TGTGCCAGCAGCCGTAGGGCACAGGATGTTGAGCAGTTCTTC
TRBV7-6	NA	NA	TRBJ2-1	CASSNRASVINEQFF	TGTGCCAGCAGCAACCGGGCCTCGGTCATCAATGAGCAGTTCTTC
TRBV19	NA	few	TRBJ2-3	CASSIKAGTDTQYF	TGTGCCAGTAGTATTAAGGCGGGTACAGATACGCAGTATTTT
TRBV10-3	TRBD2	few	TRBJ2-2	CANGLAPEELFF	TGTGCCAACGGACTAGCGCCCGAGGAGCTGTTTTTT
TRBV27	TRBD2	few	TRBJ2-7	CASSLSPRASGRGEQYF	TGTGCCAGCAGTTTATCTCCCCGGGCTAGCGGGAGAGGCGAGCAGTACTTC
TRBV9	TRBD2	once	TRBJ2-1	CASEPRLAGYNEQFF	TGTGCCAGTGAACCAAGACTAGCGGGCTACAATGAGCAGTTCTTC
TRBV10-3	TRBD1	few	TRBJ2-5	CAISAGQGLGEETQYF	TGTGCCATCAGTGCAGGACAGGGATTGGGTGAAGAGACCCAGTACTTC
TRBV19	NA	few	TRBJ2-2	CASSPGSGNHLGTGELFF	TGTGCCAGTAGTCCGGGGTCCGGGAACCACCTAGGGACCGGGGAGCTGTTTTTT
TRBV10-3	NA	NA	TRBJ1-3	CAIGRRDSGNTIYF	TGTGCCATCGGGCGCAGGGATTCTGGAAACACCATATATTTT
TRBV29-1	TRBD1	NA	TRBJ2-5	CSVDPRDRETQYF	TGCAGCGTTGACCCGCGGGACAGGGAGACCCAGTACTTC
TRBV10-3	NA	NA	TRBJ2-7	CAIRRDVSYEQYF	TGTGCCATCAGGAGGGACGTGTCCTACGAGCAGTACTTC
TRBV10-3	NA	few	TRBJ1-2	CAISEGGANYGYTF	TGTGCCATCAGTGAGGGGGGGGCGAACTATGGCTACACCTTC
TRBV29-1	NA	NA	TRBJ2-5	CSLVLVGRGEETQYF	TGCAGCCTTGTGCTAGTAGGAAGGGGGGAAGAGACCCAGTACTTC
TRBV7-2	TRBD2	NA	TRBJ2-5	CASSLGLAGGSGETQYF	TGTGCCAGCAGCTTAGGACTAGCGGGAGGAAGCGGGGAGACCCAGTACTTC
TRBV6-5	TRBD1	medium-sized	TRBJ1-4	CASSYANQGAPTKLFF	TGTGCCAGCAGTTACGCCAATCAGGGGGCCCCGACGAAACTGTTTTTT
TRBV7-9	NA	few	TRBJ2-7	CASSSPYFGEQYF	TGTGCCAGCAGCTCTCCATATTTCGGGGAGCAGTACTTC
TRBV4-1	TRBD1	few	TRBJ2-1	CASSRGQGYNEQFF	TGCGCCAGCAGCCGTGGACAGGGTTACAATGAGCAGTTCTTC
TRBV19	NA	NA	TRBJ2-6	CASSMVSGANVLTF	TGTGCCAGTAGTATGGTATCTGGGGCCAACGTCCTGACTTTC
TRBV9	NA	medium-sized	TRBJ1-1	CASSPPAGVYTEAFF	TGTGCCAGCAGCCCCCCCGCAGGGGTCTACACTGAAGCTTTCTTT
TRBV27	NA	NA	TRBJ2-7	CASSLASSYEQYF	TGTGCCAGCAGTTTGGCTAGCTCCTACGAGCAGTACTTC
TRBV5-1	NA	few	TRBJ2-7	CASRLGVVSYEQYF	TGCGCCAGTCGTCTGGGGGTAGTATCCTACGAGCAGTACTTC
TRBV5-1	NA	NA	TRBJ2-5	CASSNVGYQETQYF	TGCGCCAGCTCCAATGTTGGTTACCAAGAGACCCAGTACTTC
TRBV27	NA	NA	TRBJ2-1	CASSLNNHNEQFF	TGTGCCAGCAGTTTAAATAACCACAATGAGCAGTTCTTC
TRBV2	NA	NA	TRBJ2-3	CASSFLSRKMLDTQYF	TGTGCCAGCAGTTTTCTTAGTAGGAAGATGTTGGATACGCAGTATTTT
TRBV9	NA	once	TRBJ2-2	CASSVDGTGELFF	TGTGCCAGCAGCGTAGACGGCACCGGGGAGCTGTTTTTT
TRBV10-3	NA	few	TRBJ2-5	CAISDFQGQETQYF	TGTGCCATCAGTGATTTCCAGGGCCAAGAGACCCAGTACTTC
TRBV28	TRBD2	once	TRBJ2-7	CATMGWAGAYEQYF	TGTGCCACCATGGGGTGGGCGGGAGCCTACGAGCAGTACTTC
TRBV5-4	NA	few	TRBJ1-1	CASNSGGRLNTEAFF	TGTGCCAGCAATAGCGGGGGGAGATTGAACACTGAAGCTTTCTTT
TRBV28	NA	few	TRBJ2-3	CASSRPSTDTQYF	TGTGCCAGCAGTCGACCAAGCACAGATACGCAGTATTTT
TRBV19	NA	NA	TRBJ1-1	CASSTTWDEAFF	TGTGCCAGTAGTACGACTTGGGATGAAGCTTTCTTT